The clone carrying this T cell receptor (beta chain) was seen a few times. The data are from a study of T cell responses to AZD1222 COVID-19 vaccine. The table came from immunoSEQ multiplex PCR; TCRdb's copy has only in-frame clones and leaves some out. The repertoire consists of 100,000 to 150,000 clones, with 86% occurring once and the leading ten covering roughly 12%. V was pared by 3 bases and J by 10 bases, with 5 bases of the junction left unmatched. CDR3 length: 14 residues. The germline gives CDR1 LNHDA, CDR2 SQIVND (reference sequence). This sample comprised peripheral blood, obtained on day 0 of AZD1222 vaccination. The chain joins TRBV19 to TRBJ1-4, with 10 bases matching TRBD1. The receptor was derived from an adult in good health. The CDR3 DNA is TGTGCCAGTAGTATTAGGGACAGGGGTAGAAAACTGTTTTTT. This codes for CASSIRDRGRKLFF.